The sequence of this TCR beta chain was determined in a study of blood T cells in healthy people across ages. Regarding the study as a whole: The unknown donor CMV status may have confounded expanded clonotype changes.

With a J-beta primer mix and a sample-barcoded 5' primer, a second PCR ran about 7 to 11 cycles. Each of the cDNA molecules was tagged by a template-switch adaptor with 12 random nucleotides. One entry per CDR3 protein, called by TCRdb with MiXCR from the 5' RACE reads. The sample contains fewer than 900,000 distinct CDR3 sequences, approximately 39% of which appear only once. With respect to this clonotype: The antigen remains undetermined.

Trimming cost V 3 bases and J 6 bases, with 11 bases left between them. Per the germline V gene, CDR1 is DFQATT and CDR2 is SNEGSKA (reference sequence). The CDR3 is made up of 12 amino acids. What was sequenced was blood. The chain has TRBV20-1 and TRBJ1-2; D is unclear. This receptor was taken from a woman in her sixties or seventies in good health. Here the CDR3 DNA reads TGCAGTGCTAGTCGACCGTCCCATGGCTACACCTTC. The encoded protein is CSASRPSHGYTF.